This record concerns one TCR beta chain sequence. Its antigen remains unknown. Some clones are missing from TCRdb's copy, which holds only in-frame ones; the method was immunoSEQ multiplex PCR. The table shows around 1.1 million clones, with approximately 78% occurring only once. The data derive from a study of shared clonotypes between healthy human individuals. Whole-study results and caveats: What rarefaction showed was incomplete sorted-subset sequencing despite large depth.

This TCR was sampled from a man between 18 and 29 years old in good health. Some clones in this sample may be carry-over from other donors' samples. The sequenced sample was memory CD4+ T cells from PBMCs. Subset here: CD45RA-negative fraction.

The CDR3 loop reads CASSASGRPEAFF. The CDR3 DNA reads as TGTGCCAGCAGTGCTTCGGGACGGCCTGAAGCTTTCTTT. V and J are TRBV2 and TRBJ1-1, with D perhaps matching TRBD1 (5 bases). CDR1 and CDR2 (germline): SNHLY, FYNNEI. V dropped 4 bases and J dropped 6 bases, with 12 bases sitting between them. The CDR3 runs to 13 residues.